Sequencing of this T cell receptor (beta chain) was carried out in a study of tumor-infiltrating lymphocytes in oesophageal squamous cell carcinoma. TCRdb used MiXCR to reprocess the PCR reads, holding one entry per CDR3 protein. This table has some 14,000 distinct CDR3 sequences, about 53% appearing once. V shed 4 bases and J shed 5 bases, with 18 bases lying between them. This CDR3 region has 16 residues. Germline CDR1 reads SGHRS; CDR2 reads YFSETQ. The sequenced sample consisted of esophageal tumor tissue. The sequence was collected from a male donor with esophageal squamous cell carcinoma. V and J are TRBV5-1 and TRBJ1-4; D unresolved. CDR3 nucleotide sequence: TGCGCCAGCAGCCCAACAGCGGTCCAGACGAATGAAAAACTGTTTTTT. It specifies CASSPTAVQTNEKLFF.